Below are 16 T cell receptor beta chains sequenced from a single sample in a study of blood T cell repertoires in COVID-19. The table came from immunoSEQ multiplex PCR; TCRdb's copy has only in-frame clones and leaves some out. The sample has about 150,000 clones; approximately 80% are singletons. Sequencing was done on a sample of peripheral blood. Receptor source: a woman in her 50s with acute or convalescent COVID-19.

This clone was detected only a few times. The chain carries TRBV7-9 and TRBJ1-6; the D gene is possibly TRBD1 (5 bases). Trimming removed 5 bases at V and 14 bases at J, with 13 bases between. Germline V lookup: CDR1 SEHNR, CDR2 FQNEAQ (reference sequence). This CDR3 spans 12 amino acids. For the CDR3, the DNA is TGTGCCAGCAGCGCAGCGGGGGGGACCCTCCACTTT. It translates to CASSAAGGTLHF.

The rearrangement uses TRBV7-6 and TRBJ2-5; 9 bases align to TRBD2. Germline lookup yields CDR1 SGHVS and CDR2 FNYEAQ. Trimming cost V 5 bases and J 1 base; bases outside gene matches: 8. The CDR3 totals 16 residues. The CDR3 DNA follows: TGTGCCAGCAGCCTAGGGTTAGCGGGGGCCCAAGAGACCCAGTACTTC. Its translation is CASSLGLAGAQETQYF.

The rearrangement links TRBV10-3 to TRBJ1-2; the D is unclear. V was trimmed by 3 bases and J by 4 bases, leaving 6 bases between them. Per germline, CDR1 ENHRY and CDR2 SYGVKD. The length of the CDR3 is 12 residues. CDR3 protein: CAISEAGYGYTF. The CDR3 DNA follows: TGTGCCATCAGTGAAGCAGGCTATGGCTACACCTTC.

This rearrangement joins TRBV6-6 to TRBJ1-5; 9 positions agree with TRBD1. The J segment lost 7 bases and the V segment lost 3 bases, leaving 10 bases of the junction unmatched. Germline CDR1 is MNHNY and CDR2 is SVGAGI (reference sequence). CDR3 size: 16 residues. Here the CDR3 reads CASSYLPGTGNQPQHF. The CDR3 region has the DNA TGTGCCAGCAGTTATTTGCCCGGGACAGGGAACCAGCCCCAGCATTTT.

The chain has TRBV28 and TRBJ1-1; D is unclear. The CDR3 runs to 11 residues. V shed 6 bases and J shed 11 bases, with 13 bases lying between them. Germline V lookup: CDR1 MDHEN, CDR2 SYDVKM. Written as DNA, the CDR3 is TGTGCCAGCAGCTATTCAAGGAGGGCTTTCTTT. This gives the protein CASSYSRRAFF.

The genes are TRBV6-6 and TRBJ1-2, with D tentatively TRBD1 (5 bases). The ends were cut back, 8 bases at V and 3 bases at J, with 16 bases in the middle. In germline, CDR1 is MNHNY, CDR2 SVGAGI (reference sequence). This CDR3 is 14 amino acids long. CDR3: CASSTRGIDYGYTF. In DNA, the CDR3 is TGTGCCAGCTCCACCCGGGGGATCGACTATGGCTACACCTTC.

About this clone: Other nucleotide sequences from this sample produce the same CDR3. The CDR3 DNA reads as TGTGCCAGCAGTTTAGGTCGCGGCACTGAAGCTTTCTTT. Protein product: CASSLGRGTEAFF. J is TRBJ1-1 and V is TRBV27; D is undetermined. Germline assignment: CDR1 MNHEY and CDR2 SMNVEV (reference sequence). V was shortened by 2 bases and J by 4 bases, with 8 bases between the two germline ends. The CDR3 loop spans 13 amino acids.

The chain recombines TRBV7-3 with TRBJ2-1, with TRBD2 matching over 9 bases. CDR1 is SGHTA, CDR2 FQGTGA, per germline. This CDR3 has 15 residues. V trimming: 2 bases; J trimming: 4 bases; junction bases outside the gene matches: 3. In DNA form, the CDR3 reads TGTGCCAGCAGCTTAGCGGGAGGGCAATACAATGAGCAGTTCTTC. Its translation is CASSLAGGQYNEQFF.

This clone was counted once. The chain joins TRBV12-3 or TRBV12-4 to TRBJ1-5; no firm D call. CDR3 length equals 12 residues. Trimming shortened V by 6 bases and J by 0 bases, and 3 bases separated the two germline ends. In nucleotides, the CDR3 is TGTGCCAGCAGCTATAGCAATCAGCCCCAGCATTTT. Residues: CASSYSNQPQHF.

The gene calls are TRBV28 and TRBJ1-4, with D possibly TRBD1 on 5 matching bases. V was pared by 8 bases and J by 8 bases, with 21 bases between. CDR1 and CDR2 (germline): MDHEN, SYDVKM. This CDR3 comprises 15 residues. The CDR3 nucleotides read TGTGCCAGCGCACCCTCTCCCGGGGGTGACGAAAAACTGTTTTTT. Protein sequence: CASAPSPGGDEKLFF. The full variable domain, its missing parts supplied by reference TRBV28 and TRBJ1-4, is DVKVTQSSRYLVKRTGEKVFLECVQDMDHENMFWYRQDPGLGLRLIYFSYDVKMKEKGDIPEGYSVSREKKERFSLILESASTNQTSMYLCASAPSPGGDEKLFFGSGTQLSVL.

The J gene is TRBJ1-1, the V gene TRBV28; a possible D gene is TRBD1 (6 bases). The V gene's germline CDR1 is MDHEN and CDR2 SYDVKM. The V end lost 2 bases, the J end lost 7 bases, and 14 bases lay between the germline ends. CDR3 length: 14 residues. This chain's CDR3 is CASSLPTGPSEAFF. The CDR3 DNA reads TGTGCCAGCAGTTTACCGACAGGCCCAAGTGAAGCTTTCTTT.

This clone is a singleton in its sample. The J gene is TRBJ1-2, the V gene TRBV7-2; D remains ambiguous. V shed 2 bases and J shed 5 bases, with 6 bases lying between them. CDR1 is SGHTA and CDR2 is FQGNSA in the germline V gene. The CDR3 has 12 residues. The chain's CDR3 is CASSLSRYGYTF. In DNA, the CDR3 is TGTGCCAGCAGCTTAAGCCGATATGGCTACACCTTC.

V is TRBV19 and J is TRBJ2-3, with no clear D. The germline CDR1 and CDR2 sequences are LNHDA and SQIVND (reference sequence). The CDR3 length is 14 residues. V lost 7 bases, J lost 2 bases, and 13 bases lay in between. The chain's CDR3 is CASKGRPFTDTQYF. As DNA, the CDR3 is TGTGCCAGTAAAGGCAGGCCATTCACAGATACGCAGTATTTT.

This clone has only a few counts. CDR3 DNA sequence: TGTGCCAGCAGCTCAAACTACGGGCCCCAGCATTTT. Amino acid sequence: CASSSNYGPQHF. V and J are TRBV7-8 and TRBJ1-5, with D unclear. Germline-derived CDR1 and CDR2 are SGHVS and FQNEAQ. The CDR3 is made up of 12 amino acids. V lost 4 bases and J 9 bases, leaving 10 bases between the germline ends. The full variable domain, its missing parts supplied by reference TRBV7-8 and TRBJ1-5, is GAGVSQSPRYKVAKRGQDVALRCDPISGHVSLFWYQQALGQGPEFLTYFQNEAQLDKSGLPSDRFFAERPEGSVSTLKIQRTQQEDSAVYLCASSSNYGPQHFGDGTRLSIL.

This rearrangement joins TRBV5-6 to TRBJ2-2; 7 bases are a match to TRBD2. The CDR3 is 14 residues long. Trimming at V came to 9 bases and at J to 5 bases, leaving 10 bases not matched to a gene. CDR1 is SGHDT, CDR2 YYEEEE, per germline. DNA for the CDR3: TGTGCCACCTCACTCGGGGAGGGGACCGGGGAGCTGTTTTTT. Encoded protein: CATSLGEGTGELFF. The whole variable domain, filled in from reference TRBV5-6 and TRBJ2-2, reads DAGVTQSPTHLIKTRGQQVTLRCSPKSGHDTVSWYQQALGQGPQFIFQYYEEEERQRGNFPDRFSGHQFPNYSSELNVNALLLGDSALYLCATSLGEGTGELFFGEGSRLTVL.

This chain joins TRBV5-1 and TRBJ1-3; D uncertain. V was clipped by 2 bases and J by 4 bases, with 7 bases between them. CDR1 is SGHRS and CDR2 is YFSETQ in the germline V gene. The CDR3 spans 13 residues. The CDR3: CASSFGEGNTIYF. In DNA, the CDR3 is TGCGCCAGCAGCTTCGGGGAAGGAAACACCATATATTTT.